This paragraph covers one TCR beta chain sequence. Antigen: not known. Only in-frame clones appear in the TCRdb table, and some are missing; sequencing was by immunoSEQ multiplex PCR. The repertoire has roughly 75,000 clones, around nine tenths of them found once; the top ten carry roughly a sixth. This sample is part of a study of T cell responses to AZD1222 COVID-19 vaccine. V lost 3 bases, J lost 6 bases, and 9 bases lay in between. Germline lookup yields CDR1 MNHEY and CDR2 SMNVEV (reference sequence). The CDR3 is made up of 13 amino acids. Study observations and caveats: Baseline testing showed seropositivity in only a handful of AZD1222 recipients.

This TCR derives from an adult who received the AZD1222 COVID-19 vaccine. The gene calls are TRBV27 and TRBJ1-5; D is uncertain. Sequencing used peripheral blood, obtained 28 days after the second AZD1222 dose. The CDR3 sequence is CASSFGRAQPQHF. The CDR3, as DNA: TGTGCCAGCAGTTTTGGAAGGGCTCAGCCCCAGCATTTT.